These T cell receptor beta chains were read from a single sample in a study of blood T cell repertoires in COVID-19. The data were produced by immunoSEQ multiplex PCR, yet TCRdb's version contains in-frame clones alone and is incomplete. The table records roughly 330,000 clones, around 90% of them present only once. The sample comprised peripheral blood. The receptors stem from a man aged 25-45 years with COVID-19, enrolled during active disease. The CDR3 runs from the conserved cysteine through the conserved F or W. D genes are given only for firm matches. A row's size may be missing; if present it is once, few, many or a size class.

D: TRBD2; J: TRBJ2-3; size: NA; V: TRBV7-3; CDR3: CASSARTSGSADTQYF; DNA: TGTGCCAGCAGCGCCCGGACTAGCGGGAGCGCAGATACGCAGTATTTT
D: TRBD1; J: TRBJ1-6; size: NA; V: TRBV28; CDR3: CASSLALGTGWGSPLHF; DNA: TGTGCCAGCAGTTTAGCTCTTGGGACAGGGTGGGGCTCACCCCTCCACTTT
D: NA; J: TRBJ1-2; size: NA; V: TRBV6-5; CDR3: CAINRVDYGYTF; DNA: TGTGCCATAAACAGAGTCGACTATGGCTACACCTTC
D: NA; J: TRBJ2-1; size: NA; V: TRBV2; CDR3: CASSEEGTQYNEQFF; DNA: TGTGCCAGCAGTGAAGAGGGGACACAATACAATGAGCAGTTCTTC
D: NA; J: TRBJ1-1; size: NA; V: TRBV5-4; CDR3: CASSLEARGLNTEAFF; DNA: TGTGCCAGCAGCTTGGAAGCGCGGGGGCTGAACACTGAAGCTTTCTTT
D: TRBD2; J: TRBJ2-3; size: NA; V: TRBV6-1; CDR3: CASSELLAATDTQYF; DNA: TGTGCCAGCAGTGAACTCCTAGCGGCCACAGATACGCAGTATTTT
D: TRBD2; J: TRBJ2-2; size: NA; V: TRBV5-4; CDR3: CASSSLAGGAGELFF; DNA: TGTGCCAGCAGCTCACTAGCGGGAGGGGCCGGGGAGCTGTTTTTT
D: NA; J: TRBJ1-4; size: once; V: TRBV30; CDR3: CAWNSRRQLATNEKLFF; DNA: TGTGCCTGGAACAGCCGAAGACAGCTTGCAACTAATGAAAAACTGTTTTTT
D: TRBD1; J: TRBJ1-4; size: NA; V: TRBV10-3; CDR3: CAISGRTGGWEKLFF; DNA: TGTGCCATCAGTGGACGGACAGGGGGCTGGGAAAAACTGTTTTTT
D: NA; J: TRBJ2-1; size: NA; V: TRBV7-2; CDR3: CASSLALSYNEQFF; DNA: TGTGCCAGCAGCTTAGCCCTCTCCTACAATGAGCAGTTCTTC
D: NA; J: TRBJ2-3; size: once; V: TRBV6-5; CDR3: CASSYSGRAVTDTQYF; DNA: TGTGCCAGCAGTTACTCAGGCAGGGCCGTCACAGATACGCAGTATTTT
D: NA; J: TRBJ2-2; size: NA; V: TRBV3-1/TRBV3-2; CDR3: CASSLGQGNTGELFF; DNA: TGTGCCAGCAGCCTTGGTCAGGGGAACACCGGGGAGCTGTTTTTT
D: TRBD2; J: TRBJ2-3; size: NA; V: TRBV5-1; CDR3: CASSFLADSTDTQYF; DNA: TGCGCCAGCAGCTTCCTAGCGGATAGCACAGATACGCAGTATTTT
D: NA; J: TRBJ2-5; size: NA; V: TRBV13; CDR3: CASSLGGLAIRETQYF; DNA: TGTGCCAGCAGCTTAGGCGGTCTAGCGATCCGGGAGACCCAGTACTTC
D: NA; J: TRBJ2-7; size: NA; V: TRBV30; CDR3: CAWSVRKEQYF; DNA: TGTGCCTGGAGTGTCAGGAAAGAGCAGTACTTC
D: NA; J: TRBJ2-2; size: NA; V: TRBV3-1/TRBV3-2; CDR3: CASSQEVNRNTGELFF; DNA: TGTGCCAGCAGCCAAGAGGTTAACAGGAACACCGGGGAGCTGTTTTTT
D: TRBD1; J: TRBJ2-5; size: few; V: TRBV7-2; CDR3: CASSPWTGGRQETQYF; DNA: TGTGCCAGCAGCCCATGGACAGGAGGACGCCAAGAGACCCAGTACTTC
D: NA; J: TRBJ2-3; size: NA; V: TRBV18; CDR3: CASSLNYFSTDTQYF; DNA: TGTGCCAGCTCACTAAATTATTTTAGCACAGATACGCAGTATTTT
D: TRBD2; J: TRBJ2-5; size: NA; V: TRBV4-3; CDR3: CASSQVLAGGVGTQYF; DNA: TGCGCCAGCAGCCAAGTGTTAGCGGGAGGAGTTGGGACCCAGTACTTC
D: NA; J: TRBJ2-7; size: NA; V: TRBV9; CDR3: CASSVQGGSYEQYF; DNA: TGTGCCAGCAGCGTTCAGGGGGGTTCCTACGAGCAGTACTTC
D: TRBD1; J: TRBJ1-4; size: NA; V: TRBV6-5; CDR3: CASTRQGAQEKLFF; DNA: TGTGCCAGCACCCGGCAGGGGGCACAAGAAAAACTGTTTTTT
D: NA; J: TRBJ1-2; size: NA; V: TRBV28; CDR3: CASSWEVHGYTF; DNA: TGTGCCAGCAGTTGGGAGGTACATGGCTACACCTTC
D: NA; J: TRBJ2-3; size: NA; V: TRBV7-2; CDR3: CASSAHRTGGGTDTQYF; DNA: TGTGCCAGCAGCGCCCACAGAACAGGTGGCGGAACAGATACGCAGTATTTT
D: NA; J: TRBJ1-5; size: many; V: TRBV29-1; CDR3: CSVNRDGGNQPQHF; DNA: TGCAGCGTTAACAGGGATGGTGGTAATCAGCCCCAGCATTTT
D: NA; J: TRBJ2-2; size: once; V: TRBV5-1; CDR3: CASRLDSLTGELFF; DNA: TGCGCCAGCCGTCTTGACAGTTTAACCGGGGAGCTGTTTTTT
D: NA; J: TRBJ1-2; size: NA; V: TRBV10-3; CDR3: CAITQTGVYGYTF; DNA: TGTGCCATCACTCAAACAGGAGTCTATGGCTACACCTTC
D: TRBD1; J: TRBJ1-1; size: NA; V: TRBV9; CDR3: CASSEIQGPNTEAFF; DNA: TGTGCCAGCAGCGAGATACAGGGGCCGAACACTGAAGCTTTCTTT
D: TRBD2; J: TRBJ2-1; size: few; V: TRBV30; CDR3: CAWSLGLAVSEQFF; DNA: TGTGCCTGGAGTCTGGGACTAGCGGTCTCCGAACAGTTCTTC
D: TRBD2; J: TRBJ2-7; size: NA; V: TRBV5-4; CDR3: CASSWEGSQTRSYEQYF; DNA: TGTGCCAGCAGCTGGGAGGGCTCGCAGACACGATCCTACGAGCAGTACTTC
D: TRBD1; J: TRBJ2-7; size: NA; V: TRBV5-6; CDR3: CASSPIAGGGSYEQYF; DNA: TGTGCCAGCAGCCCCATAGCAGGGGGCGGCTCCTACGAGCAGTACTTC
D: TRBD2; J: TRBJ2-3; size: NA; V: TRBV2; CDR3: CASSTSGVTDTQYF; DNA: TGTGCCAGCAGTACTAGCGGGGTGACAGATACGCAGTATTTT
D: TRBD2; J: TRBJ2-2; size: NA; V: TRBV5-6; CDR3: CASSLALAGDTGELFF; DNA: TGTGCCAGCAGCTTGGCTCTAGCGGGAGACACCGGGGAGCTGTTTTTT
D: NA; J: TRBJ1-1; size: NA; V: TRBV4-1; CDR3: CASSQVPSRGGGFSF; DNA: TGCGCCAGCAGCCAAGTACCCTCACGGGGAGGGGGGTTTTCTTTT
D: NA; J: TRBJ2-1; size: NA; V: TRBV6-2/TRBV6-3; CDR3: CASSYFWTDEQFF; DNA: TGTGCCAGCAGTTATTTTTGGACTGATGAGCAGTTCTTC
D: NA; J: TRBJ2-2; size: NA; V: TRBV27; CDR3: CASSLNWAEKLFF; DNA: TGTGCCAGCAGTTTAAATTGGGCAGAAAAGCTGTTTTTT
D: TRBD1; J: TRBJ1-1; size: NA; V: TRBV7-9; CDR3: CASSSYRGHGEAFF; DNA: TGTGCCAGCAGCTCATACAGGGGGCACGGGGAAGCTTTCTTT
D: NA; J: TRBJ2-3; size: NA; V: TRBV5-1; CDR3: CASSLNMDTQYF; DNA: TGCGCCAGCAGCTTGAACATGGATACGCAGTATTTT
D: NA; J: TRBJ2-5; size: NA; V: TRBV10-3; CDR3: CAISSPLGHTQETFYF; DNA: TGTGCCATCAGCTCCCCCTTGGGACACACTCAAGAGACCTTCTACTTC
D: TRBD1; J: TRBJ1-3; size: NA; V: TRBV7-9; CDR3: CASSFQGGQAPSGNTIYF; DNA: TGTGCCAGCAGCTTTCAGGGAGGACAGGCTCCCTCTGGAAACACCATATATTTT
D: NA; J: TRBJ1-3; size: NA; V: TRBV11-3; CDR3: CASSEGGGGNTIYF; DNA: TGTGCCAGCTCGGAAGGCGGTGGCGGAAACACCATATATTTT
D: NA; J: TRBJ1-3; size: NA; V: TRBV6-5; CDR3: CASMWHPGNTIYF; DNA: TGTGCCAGCATGTGGCACCCTGGAAACACCATATATTTT
D: TRBD1; J: TRBJ1-2; size: NA; V: TRBV28; CDR3: CASSLLGTGGYGYTF; DNA: TGTGCCAGCAGTTTATTGGGAACAGGGGGGTATGGCTACACCTTC
D: TRBD1; J: TRBJ1-1; size: NA; V: TRBV7-2; CDR3: CASSFRQGWNTEAFF; DNA: TGTGCCAGCAGCTTTAGACAGGGGTGGAACACTGAAGCTTTCTTT
D: TRBD2; J: TRBJ2-1; size: NA; V: TRBV7-2; CDR3: CASSLNPSGGVEQFF; DNA: TGTGCCAGCAGCTTAAACCCTAGCGGGGGGGTTGAGCAGTTCTTC
D: TRBD2; J: TRBJ2-7; size: NA; V: TRBV18; CDR3: CASSGGIYEQYF; DNA: TGTGCCAGCTCGGGGGGGATCTACGAGCAGTACTTC
D: TRBD2; J: TRBJ2-5; size: NA; V: TRBV4-2; CDR3: CASSGTSRETQYF; DNA: TGTGCCAGCAGCGGGACTAGCCGTGAGACCCAGTACTTC
D: NA; J: TRBJ1-1; size: NA; V: TRBV18; CDR3: CASSPPNSMNTEAFF; DNA: TGTGCCAGCTCACCACCGAACAGTATGAACACTGAAGCTTTCTTT
D: NA; J: TRBJ1-6; size: NA; V: TRBV4-3; CDR3: CASSQNRVRSPLHF; DNA: TGCGCCAGCAGCCAAAACAGGGTACGTTCACCCCTCCACTTT
D: NA; J: TRBJ1-2; size: NA; V: TRBV28; CDR3: CASREVMDSSYGYTF; DNA: TGTGCCAGCAGGGAGGTGATGGACAGTTCATATGGCTACACCTTC
D: NA; J: TRBJ2-7; size: once; V: TRBV7-2; CDR3: CASSLVVGGRDEQYF; DNA: TGTGCCAGCAGCTTAGTAGTAGGAGGACGGGACGAGCAGTACTTC
D: TRBD1; J: TRBJ2-7; size: NA; V: TRBV28; CDR3: CASRGAGGANEQYF; DNA: TGTGCCAGCAGGGGGGCAGGGGGCGCGAACGAGCAGTACTTC
D: TRBD1; J: TRBJ1-2; size: NA; V: TRBV3-1/TRBV3-2; CDR3: CASSQAGTGVYGYTF; DNA: TGTGCCAGCAGCCAAGCCGGGACAGGGGTTTATGGCTACACCTTC
D: NA; J: TRBJ1-6; size: NA; V: TRBV15; CDR3: CATSRDRAPGNNSPLHF; DNA: TGTGCCACCAGCAGAGATCGGGCCCCCGGGAATAATTCACCCCTCCACTTT